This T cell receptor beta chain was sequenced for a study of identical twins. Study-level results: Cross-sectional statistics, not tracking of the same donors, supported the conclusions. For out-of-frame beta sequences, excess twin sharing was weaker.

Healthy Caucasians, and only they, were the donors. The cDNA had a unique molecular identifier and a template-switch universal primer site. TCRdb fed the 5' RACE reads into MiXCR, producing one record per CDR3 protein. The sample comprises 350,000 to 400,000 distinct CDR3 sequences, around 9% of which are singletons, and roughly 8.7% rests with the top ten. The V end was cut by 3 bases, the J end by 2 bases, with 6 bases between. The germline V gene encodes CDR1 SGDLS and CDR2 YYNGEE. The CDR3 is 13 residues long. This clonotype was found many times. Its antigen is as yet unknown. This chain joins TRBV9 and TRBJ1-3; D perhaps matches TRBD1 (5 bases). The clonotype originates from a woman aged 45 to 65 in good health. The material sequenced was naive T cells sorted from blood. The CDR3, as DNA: TGTGCCAGCAGCGAGGACACTGGAAACACCATATATTTT. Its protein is CASSEDTGNTIYF.